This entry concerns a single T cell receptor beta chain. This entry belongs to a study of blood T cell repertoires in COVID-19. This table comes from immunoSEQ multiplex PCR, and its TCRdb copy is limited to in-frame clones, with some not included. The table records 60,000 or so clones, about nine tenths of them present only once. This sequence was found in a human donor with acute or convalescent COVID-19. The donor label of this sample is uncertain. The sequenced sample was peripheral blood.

The CDR3 protein is CASSQGQGARTEAFF. Written as DNA, the CDR3 is TGCGCCAGCAGCCAAGGACAGGGGGCGCGCACTGAAGCTTTCTTT. This rearrangement joins TRBV4-1 to TRBJ1-1, with 10 bases lining up with TRBD1. This CDR3 contains 15 residues. CDR1 and CDR2 (germline): MGHRA, YSYEKL. V gave up 1 base and J gave up 4 bases; unmatched junction bases: 3.